This T cell receptor (beta chain) was sequenced for a study of T cell changes during pregnancy in multiple sclerosis. Sequencing was performed with immunoSEQ multiplex PCR; in TCRdb, only in-frame clones are kept and a portion is missing. The sample shows almost 55,000 clones, under 95% of them seen only once. Per the germline V gene, CDR1 is LGHNA and CDR2 is YNFKEQ. This CDR3 region has 16 residues. The V gene lost 0 bases and the J gene lost 1 base, with 12 bases spanning the gap. There are a few counts of this clone. This TCR came from a female donor with multiple sclerosis, enrolled in a pregnancy study. The input for sequencing was CD8+ T cells from peripheral blood mononuclear cells, taken before pregnancy. The V gene is TRBV4-2, the J gene TRBJ1-2; the D gene is possibly TRBD1 (6 bases). CDR3 in DNA: TGTGCCAGCAGCCAAGATAGGGCAGGGGATAACTATGGCTACACCTTC. It translates to CASSQDRAGDNYGYTF.